The 9 T cell receptor beta chains listed next were all sequenced from one sample in a study of CD8+ T cells in alopecia areata. As the sequencing template, cDNA was produced by extracting RNA and reverse transcribing it. The assay was immunoSEQ multiplex PCR, and TCRdb's table has in-frame clones only and misses some. The table has around 140,000 clones, about 47% seen once; the top ten hold roughly 0.99%. The sample here was CD4+ T cells sorted from blood, taken at week 0. The receptor set was obtained from a human donor with alopecia areata.

CDR3 DNA sequence: TGCAGCGTGTCGGGCAGATACTCCTACAATGAGCAGTTCTTC. Residues: CSVSGRYSYNEQFF. The chain joins TRBV29-1 to TRBJ2-1; D not certain. Trimming stripped 6 bases from V and 0 bases from J, with 12 bases between. The germline V gene encodes CDR1 SQVTM and CDR2 ANQGSEA. The CDR3 totals 14 residues.

This clone was detected only a few times. The sample contains more than one DNA sequence encoding this CDR3. This chain connects TRBV5-1 to TRBJ2-5; 9 bases map to TRBD1. Looked up from germline, CDR1 is SGHRS and CDR2 is YFSETQ. V trimming: 3 bases; J trimming: 4 bases; junction bases outside the gene matches: 4. The CDR3 contains 14 residues. The CDR3 reads CASSSGQGRETQYF. DNA of the CDR3: TGCGCCAGCAGCTCGGGACAGGGAAGAGAGACCCAGTACTTC.

The chain has TRBV2 and TRBJ2-7, with D unclear. The V end was cut by 1 base, the J end by 3 bases, with 4 bases between. The CDR3 contains 12 residues. The germline CDR1 and CDR2 sequences are SNHLY and FYNNEI. The CDR3 DNA sequence: TGTGCCAGCAGTGAAGTTCACTACGAGCAGTACTTC. Translated: CASSEVHYEQYF.

CDR3 sequence reads: CASNSDSTSRYEQYF. In DNA, the CDR3 is TGTGCCAGCAACTCGGATTCGACTAGCCGGTACGAGCAGTACTTC. The J gene is TRBJ2-7, the V gene TRBV7-2; 7 bases agree with TRBD2. V shed 7 bases and J 4 bases; nucleotides not matched to a gene: 13. This CDR3 comprises 15 residues. Germline V gene data show CDR1 as SGHTA and CDR2 as FQGNSA. Drawing the rest from reference TRBV7-2 and TRBJ2-7, the complete variable domain is GAGVSQSPSNKVTEKGKDVELRCDPISGHTALYWYRQSLGQGLEFLIYFQGNSAPDKSGLPSDRFSAERTGGSVSTLTIQRTQQEDSAVYLCASNSDSTSRYEQYFGPGTRLTVT.

This clone was observed once. The chain uses TRBV30 and TRBJ1-5; D is ambiguous. V was pared by 1 base and J by 2 bases, with 12 bases between. Germline CDR1 and CDR2: GTSNPN and SVGIG (reference sequence). The CDR3 covers 15 residues. The CDR3 DNA reads TGTGCCTGGAGTGGAGGCGGTGGGGGCAATCAGCCCCAGCATTTT. Translating it yields CAWSGGGGGNQPQHF.

The table lists this clone with a few counts. V and J are TRBV7-9 and TRBJ2-3, with a weak D call TRBD1 (6 bases). This CDR3 contains 15 residues. Trimming stripped 1 base from V and 5 bases from J, with 13 bases between. The germline gives CDR1 SEHNR, CDR2 FQNEAQ (reference sequence). DNA for the CDR3: TGTGCCAGCAGCTTAGGTGGGGGCGCCCTAGATACGCAGTATTTT. Its protein product is CASSLGGGALDTQYF.

The chain has TRBV4-2 and TRBJ1-1; a weak D match, TRBD1 (5 bases). Per germline, CDR1 LGHNA and CDR2 YNFKEQ. V lost 1 base and J 1 base, leaving 10 bases between the germline ends. The CDR3 consists of 15 residues. The CDR3 bases are TGTGCCAGCAGCCAAGTAAGCCAGGGGAACACTGAAGCTTTCTTT. Amino acid sequence: CASSQVSQGNTEAFF.

This chain joins TRBV7-2 and TRBJ2-1; 7 nucleotides line up with TRBD2. The ends lost 4 bases at V and 6 bases at J; junction bases unmatched: 9. This CDR3 is 15 amino acids long. Germline V gene data show CDR1 as SGHTA and CDR2 as FQGNSA. The CDR3 coding sequence is TGTGCCAGCAGCTCCTACAGACTAGCCAGCAATGAGCAGTTCTTC. It yields the protein CASSSYRLASNEQFF.

This sequence joins TRBV7-9 and TRBJ2-3, with 8 bases lining up with TRBD1. Germline CDR1 SEHNR, CDR2 FQNEAQ (reference sequence). V trimming: 1 base; J trimming: 0 bases; junction bases outside the gene matches: 6. The CDR3 contains 17 residues. The CDR3 sequence: CASSLVRTGISTDTQYF. The CDR3, as DNA: TGTGCCAGCAGCTTAGTCCGGACAGGGATTAGCACAGATACGCAGTATTTT. Full variable domain (outside the CDR3, taken from reference TRBV7-9 and TRBJ2-3): DTGVSQNPRHKITKRGQNVTFRCDPISEHNRLYWYRQTLGQGPEFLTYFQNEAQLEKSRLLSDRFSAERPKGSFSTLEIQRTEQGDSAMYLCASSLVRTGISTDTQYFGPGTRLTVL.